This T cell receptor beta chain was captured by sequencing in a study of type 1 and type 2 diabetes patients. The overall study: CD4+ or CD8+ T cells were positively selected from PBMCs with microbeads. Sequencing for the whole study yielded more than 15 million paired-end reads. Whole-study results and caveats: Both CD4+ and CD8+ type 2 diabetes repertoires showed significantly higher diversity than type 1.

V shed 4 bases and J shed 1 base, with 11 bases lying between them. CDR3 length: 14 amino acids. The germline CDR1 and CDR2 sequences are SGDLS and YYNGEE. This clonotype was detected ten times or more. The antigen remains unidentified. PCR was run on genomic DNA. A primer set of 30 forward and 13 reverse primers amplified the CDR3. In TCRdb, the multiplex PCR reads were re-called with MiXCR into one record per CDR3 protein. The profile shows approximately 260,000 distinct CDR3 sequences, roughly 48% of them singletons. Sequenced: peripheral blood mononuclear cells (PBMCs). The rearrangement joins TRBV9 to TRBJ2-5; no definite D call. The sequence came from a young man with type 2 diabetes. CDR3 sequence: CASSPDGPQETQYF. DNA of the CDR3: TGTGCCAGCAGCCCGGACGGTCCCCAAGAGACCCAGTACTTC.